This T cell receptor beta chain originates from a study of Graves' ophthalmopathy and Graves' hyperthyroidism. CDR3 size: 15 residues. Germline loops: CDR1 MNHEY, CDR2 SVGEGT. The trim removed 7 bases at V and 6 bases at J, leaving 15 bases unmatched. Amplification of the TCR beta CDR3 regions used RNA transcripts (as template). The library came from an HTBI-primed first-round RT-PCR and a second-round multiplex PCR. One entry per CDR3 protein, called by TCRdb with MiXCR from the multiplex PCR reads. The sample carries some 160,000 distinct CDR3 sequences, approximately 40% recorded once. The clonotype comes from a man younger than 40 with Graves' ophthalmopathy. The V and J genes are TRBV6-2 or TRBV6-3 and TRBJ2-7; 7 bases are shared with TRBD1. Sequencing was done on a sample of peripheral blood. DNA for the CDR3: TGTGCCAGCAACGACCCAGGACAGGCGGATGGCGAGCAGTACTTC. Its protein is CASNDPGQADGEQYF.